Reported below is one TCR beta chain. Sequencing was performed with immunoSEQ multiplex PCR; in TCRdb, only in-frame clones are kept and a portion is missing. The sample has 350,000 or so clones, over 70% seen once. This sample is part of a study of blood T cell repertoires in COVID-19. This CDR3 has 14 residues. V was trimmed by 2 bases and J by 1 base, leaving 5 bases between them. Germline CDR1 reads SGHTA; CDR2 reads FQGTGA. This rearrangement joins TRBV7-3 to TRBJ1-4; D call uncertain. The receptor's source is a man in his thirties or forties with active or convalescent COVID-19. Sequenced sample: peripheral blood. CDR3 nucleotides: TGTGCCAGCAGCTTATATCGAACTAATGAAAAACTGTTTTTT. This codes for CASSLYRTNEKLFF.